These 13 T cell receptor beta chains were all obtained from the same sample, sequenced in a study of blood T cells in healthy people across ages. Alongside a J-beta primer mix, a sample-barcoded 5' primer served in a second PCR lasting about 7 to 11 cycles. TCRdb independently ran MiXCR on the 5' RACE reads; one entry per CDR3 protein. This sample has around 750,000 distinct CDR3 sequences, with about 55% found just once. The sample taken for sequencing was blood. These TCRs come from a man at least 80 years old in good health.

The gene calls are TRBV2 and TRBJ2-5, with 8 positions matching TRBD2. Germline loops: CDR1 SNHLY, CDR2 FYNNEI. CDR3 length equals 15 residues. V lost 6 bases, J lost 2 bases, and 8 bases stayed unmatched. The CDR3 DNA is TGTGCCAGCAGAGCAGCGGGAGCCCCGCAAGAGACCCAGTACTTC. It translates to CASRAAGAPQETQYF.

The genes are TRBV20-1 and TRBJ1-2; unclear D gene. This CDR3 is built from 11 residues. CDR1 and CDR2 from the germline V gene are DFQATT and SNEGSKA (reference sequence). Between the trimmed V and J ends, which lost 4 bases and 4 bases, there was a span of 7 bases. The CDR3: CSAKQIYGYTF. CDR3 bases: TGCAGTGCTAAACAGATCTATGGCTACACCTTC.

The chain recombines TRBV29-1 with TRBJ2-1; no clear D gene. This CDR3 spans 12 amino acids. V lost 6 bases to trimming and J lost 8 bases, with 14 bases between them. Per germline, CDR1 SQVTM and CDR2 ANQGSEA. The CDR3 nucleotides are TGCAGCGTCCCACCCGACACGGATGAGCAGTTCTTC. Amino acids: CSVPPDTDEQFF.

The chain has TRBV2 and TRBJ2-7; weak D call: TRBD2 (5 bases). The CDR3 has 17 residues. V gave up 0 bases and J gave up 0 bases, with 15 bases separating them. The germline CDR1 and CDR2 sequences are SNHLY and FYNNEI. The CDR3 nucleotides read TGTGCCAGCAGTGAAGCGCGGGTCGGGTATTACTCCTACGAGCAGTACTTC. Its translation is CASSEARVGYYSYEQYF. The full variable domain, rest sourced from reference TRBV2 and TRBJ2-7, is EPEVTQTPSHQVTQMGQEVILRCVPISNHLYFYWYRQILGQKVEFLVSFYNNEISEKSEIFDDQFSVERPDGSNFTLKIRSTKLEDSAMYFCASSEARVGYYSYEQYFGPGTRLTVT.

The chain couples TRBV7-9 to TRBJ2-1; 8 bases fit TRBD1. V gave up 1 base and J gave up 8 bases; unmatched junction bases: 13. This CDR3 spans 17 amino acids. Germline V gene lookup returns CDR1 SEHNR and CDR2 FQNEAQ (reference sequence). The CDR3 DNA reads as TGTGCCAGCAGCTTAGTGGGTGGGACAGGTTTTAGGGATGAGCAGTTCTTC. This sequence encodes CASSLVGGTGFRDEQFF.

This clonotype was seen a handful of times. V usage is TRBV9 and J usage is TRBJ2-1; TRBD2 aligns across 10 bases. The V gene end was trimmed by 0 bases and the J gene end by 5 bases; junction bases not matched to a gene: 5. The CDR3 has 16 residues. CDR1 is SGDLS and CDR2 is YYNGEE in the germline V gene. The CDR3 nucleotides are TGTGCCAGCAGCGTAGGGAGTCTAGCGGGGGACAATGAGCAGTTCTTC. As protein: CASSVGSLAGDNEQFF.

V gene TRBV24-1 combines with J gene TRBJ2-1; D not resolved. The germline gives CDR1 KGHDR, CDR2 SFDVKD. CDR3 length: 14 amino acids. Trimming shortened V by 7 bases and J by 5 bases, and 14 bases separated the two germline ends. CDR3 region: CATRDPRTHNEQFF. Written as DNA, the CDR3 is TGTGCCACCAGGGATCCACGGACCCACAATGAGCAGTTCTTC.

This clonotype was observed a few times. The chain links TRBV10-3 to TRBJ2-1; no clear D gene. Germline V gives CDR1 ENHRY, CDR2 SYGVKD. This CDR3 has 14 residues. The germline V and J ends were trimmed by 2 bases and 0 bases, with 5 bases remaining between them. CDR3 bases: TGTGCCATCAGTGAGGGCGGCTCCTACAATGAGCAGTTCTTC. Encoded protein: CAISEGGSYNEQFF.

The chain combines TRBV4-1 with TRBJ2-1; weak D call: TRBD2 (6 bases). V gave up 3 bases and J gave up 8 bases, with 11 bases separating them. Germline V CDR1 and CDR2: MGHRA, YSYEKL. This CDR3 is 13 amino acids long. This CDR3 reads CASSHLTGDEQFF. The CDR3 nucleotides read TGCGCCAGCAGCCACCTAACGGGGGATGAGCAGTTCTTC.

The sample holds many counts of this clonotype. In nucleotides, the CDR3 is TGTGCCAGCAGCCCCACAGGGTACAATGAGCAGTTCTTC. It translates to CASSPTGYNEQFF. The rearrangement joins TRBV12-3 or TRBV12-4 to TRBJ2-1, with TRBD1 as a possible D gene (6 bases). The CDR3 sequence is 13 residues long. Trimming shortened V by 6 bases and J by 4 bases, and 10 bases separated the two germline ends.

This chain's CDR3 is CASGLDRILYGYTF. As DNA, the CDR3 is TGTGCCAGCGGCTTGGACCGGATCCTTTATGGCTACACCTTC. The V gene is TRBV6-5, the J gene TRBJ1-2; D call uncertain. The CDR3 contains 14 residues. Germline loops: CDR1 MNHEY, CDR2 SVGAGI. Deletions cut 8 bases from V and 5 bases from J, with 18 bases between.

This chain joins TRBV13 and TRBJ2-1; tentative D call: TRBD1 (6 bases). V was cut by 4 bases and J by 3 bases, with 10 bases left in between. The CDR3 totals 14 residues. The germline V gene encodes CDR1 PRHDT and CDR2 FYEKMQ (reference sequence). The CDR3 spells CASSSQDSYNEQFF. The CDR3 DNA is TGTGCCAGCAGCTCCCAGGACAGCTACAATGAGCAGTTCTTC.

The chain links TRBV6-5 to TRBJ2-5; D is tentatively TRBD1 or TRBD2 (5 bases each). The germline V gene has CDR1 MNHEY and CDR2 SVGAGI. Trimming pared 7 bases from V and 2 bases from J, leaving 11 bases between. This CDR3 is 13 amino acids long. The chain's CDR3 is CASKRGVQETQYF. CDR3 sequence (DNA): TGTGCCAGCAAGCGAGGGGTACAAGAGACCCAGTACTTC.